Reported below is one TCR beta chain. Antigen specificity is unknown. This record comes from a study of shared clonotypes between healthy human individuals. About the research overall: Each donor's CD4 naive and CD4 memory cells filled three plates apiece, CD8 naive two, and CD8 memory one. Study observations and caveats: Among several donors, roughly 5% of naive CD4 clonotypes were found in common. Since donors were few, the genetic and exposure-history diversity represented was limited. Sorted-subset samples were not fully sequenced, rarefaction indicated.

The method was immunoSEQ multiplex PCR; TCRdb's version includes in-frame clones alone and lacks a portion of them. Of some 2,500,000 clones detected, approximately 90% appear once; the ten largest clones hold approximately 0.39%. CDR1 and CDR2 (germline): ENHRY, SYGVKD. This CDR3 region has 15 residues. The junction had 3 bases not matched to a gene; V was cut back by 2 bases and J by 4 bases. The chain is built from TRBV10-3 and TRBJ2-2; 8 bases are shared with TRBD2. The sample was naive CD4+ T cells from PBMCs. Subset described: CD45RA+ positively selected. The receptor was derived from a man aged 18 to 35 in good health. Some clones in this sample may be carry-over from other donors' samples. Written as DNA, the CDR3 is TGTGCCATCAGTGAGCGGGGGGGCATCACCGGGGAGCTGTTTTTT. Translation: CAISERGGITGELFF.